This T cell receptor (beta chain) was profiled in a study of shared clonotypes between healthy human individuals. In this sample, this clone turned up a few times. Original processing notes: Junction-only sequences without quality scores came from ImmunoSEQ, so filtering differed. Assay: immunoSEQ multiplex PCR; the TCRdb copy retains only in-frame clones and omits some. V, J and clone size derive from that table, while D and trimming were established from the DNA sequence. The sample shows about a million clones, roughly 80% of them seen only once. The CDR3 runs to 15 residues. The ends lost 8 bases at V and 0 bases at J; junction bases unmatched: 8. CDR1 is MNHNY and CDR2 is SVGAGI in the germline V gene (reference sequence).

Sequencing input: memory CD4+ T cells from PBMCs. As to subset: CD45RA-negative fraction. This TCR was recovered from a man aged 18 to 29 in good health. Some clones in this sample may be carry-over from other donors' samples. This sequence joins TRBV6-6 and TRBJ1-2, with 8 bases identical to TRBD1. The CDR3 sequence is CASDKRTGSNYGYTF. DNA for the CDR3: TGTGCCAGCGACAAGAGGACAGGGTCTAACTATGGCTACACCTTC.